This T cell receptor beta chain was profiled in a study of cytomegalovirus exposure and HLA in healthy donors. The primer mix had 60 Vbeta and 13 Jbeta primers. Sequenced by immunoSEQ multiplex PCR; TCRdb stores in-frame clones only, minus some. The repertoire holds 150,000 to 200,000 clones, with roughly 80% as singletons. Worth noting for this clone: The antigen is not known.

General observations from the study: In a later analysis, HLA-associated TCR beta chains were more clonally expanded than equally common others. The majority of TCR sequences were rare, yet some public TCRs appeared in many donors.

The germline gives CDR1 SGDLS, CDR2 YYNGEE. Trimming took 0 bases from V and 3 from J; bases not matched to a gene: 6. The CDR3 runs to 17 residues. This receptor was identified in a middle-aged man in good health and CMV-seropositive. The sample taken for sequencing was PBMCs. J is TRBJ2-1 and V is TRBV9, with 10 bases aligning to TRBD2. The CDR3 DNA follows: TGTGCCAGCAGCGTAGAGGCTAGCGGGGGTGGCTACAATGAGCAGTTCTTC. The encoded protein is CASSVEASGGGYNEQFF.